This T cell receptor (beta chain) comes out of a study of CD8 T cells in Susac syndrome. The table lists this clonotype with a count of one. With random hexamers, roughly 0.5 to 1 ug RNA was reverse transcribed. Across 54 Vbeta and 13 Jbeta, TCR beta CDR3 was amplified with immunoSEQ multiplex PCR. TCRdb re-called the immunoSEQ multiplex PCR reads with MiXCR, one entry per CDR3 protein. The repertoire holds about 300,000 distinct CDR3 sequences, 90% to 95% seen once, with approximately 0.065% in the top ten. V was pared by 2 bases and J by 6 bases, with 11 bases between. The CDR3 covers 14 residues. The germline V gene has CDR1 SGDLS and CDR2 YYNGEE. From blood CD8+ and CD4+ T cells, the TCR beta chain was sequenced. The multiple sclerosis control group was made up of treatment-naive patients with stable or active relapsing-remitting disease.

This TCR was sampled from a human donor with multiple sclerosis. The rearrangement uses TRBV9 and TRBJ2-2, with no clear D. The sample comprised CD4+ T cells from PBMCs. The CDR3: CASSVGTQAGELFF. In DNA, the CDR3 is TGTGCCAGCAGCGTGGGTACCCAGGCCGGGGAGCTGTTTTTT.